This TCR beta chain is drawn from a study of T cells expressing NK-cell markers. Study background: Serological testing identified seven of the eight sequenced donors as HCMV-seropositive and one as seronegative.

CDR3 length equals 14 residues. From its re-call of the 5' RACE reads, TCRdb lists each CDR3 protein once, without DNA. This table holds roughly 430,000 distinct CDR3 sequences. The TCR was taken from a woman aged 18-70 years in good health. Material for sequencing was blood T cells: a sorted CD56 or NKG2C T cell subset, CD4+ or CD8+ T cells, or bulk PBMC T cells (not recorded which). The rearrangement links TRBV12-3 or TRBV12-4 to TRBJ1-4. CDR3 amino acids: CASSSTPTNEKLFF.